This TCR beta chain was recovered during a study of beta chain features in type 1 diabetes. Investigators reverse transcribed all isolated RNA, so they sequenced expressed TCRB transcripts. The protocol was immunoSEQ multiplex PCR, while the TCRdb copy is restricted to in-frame clones and leaves out a portion. Of approximately 150,000 clones detected, 7.5% to 9.5% appear once; the ten largest clones hold around 0.79%. Each of the CD4+ naive, central memory, regulatory and stem cell-like memory populations was sorted via CD45RO/CCR7/CD25/CD127/CD95/CD27. The study's findings and limits: Significant though moderate, a shortening of TCRB CDR3s appeared in all four CD4+ subsets of Type 1 diabetes patients. VDJ junctions in type 1 diabetes patients carried more deletions and fewer insertions.

A note on this clone: Antigen: not known.

This CDR3 comprises 16 residues. The J gene is TRBJ1-4, the V gene TRBV21-1; the table calls TRBD1, which could not be checked here. TRBV21-1 is classified as a pseudogene. This clonotype was sampled from a man younger than 45 with type 1 diabetes. The sequenced sample consisted of central memory CD4+ T cells from blood. Written as DNA, the CDR3 is TGTGCCAGCAGCAAGATACAGGGGGCGCGTGGCGAAAAACTGTTTTTT. Amino acid sequence: CASSKIQGARGEKLFF.